There are many counts of the clone carrying this T cell receptor beta chain. This specimen belongs to a study of regulatory T cells in long-lasting Graves disease. V lost 3 bases, J lost 4 bases, and 12 bases lay in between. There are 14 residues in the CDR3. Germline CDR1 is MDHEN and CDR2 is SYDVKM. The time point is: newly diagnosed GD, antithyroid drugs for less than 3 months. Researchers made the TCR library from RNA that was extracted from PBMCs. Relying on iRepertoire HTBI primers and Arm-PCR of CDR3 regions, the team built TCR beta libraries. One entry per CDR3 protein, called by TCRdb with MiXCR from the multiplex PCR reads. The data show approximately 310,000 distinct CDR3 sequences, roughly 18% seen once.

Sequencing was performed on peripheral blood mononuclear cells (PBMCs), taken at new diagnosis, from a patient treated with antithyroid drugs. This rearrangement joins TRBV28 to TRBJ2-5, with D unclear. The clonotype originates from a female donor with Graves disease. The chain's CDR3 is CASSFGGEVETQYF. The DNA for the CDR3 is TGTGCCAGCAGTTTCGGCGGCGAGGTAGAGACCCAGTACTTC.